This TCR beta chain was found in a study of shared clonotypes between healthy human individuals. Sequencing used immunoSEQ multiplex PCR; TCRdb keeps in-frame clones, though not all of them. The table lists some 2,500,000 clones, 80% to 95% of them singletons, with more than 0.35% in the top ten. Turning to this clone: At the DNA level, this CDR3 is encoded by other sequences in the same sample as well.

Sequencing used naive CD4+ T cells from PBMCs. Stated subset: CD45RA+ positively selected. The sequence was obtained from a man younger than 30 in good health. Some clones in this sample may be carry-over from other donors' samples.

DNA of the CDR3: TGTGCCAGCTCACCGGGACTAGCGGACGAGCAGTACTTC. Its protein product is CASSPGLADEQYF. The J gene is TRBJ2-7, the V gene TRBV18, with 11 bases that match TRBD2. Germline V gives CDR1 KGHSH, CDR2 LQKENI. The J segment lost 5 bases and the V segment lost 3 bases, leaving 0 bases of the junction unmatched. The CDR3 length is 13 residues.